The following is a T cell receptor (beta chain) sequence with its context. The data were obtained in a study of blood T cell repertoires in COVID-19. Study summary: PBMCs, B-cell-depleted T cells, or T cells provided the cDNA or gDNA that made up the material.

Trimming removed 2 bases from V and 4 bases from J; junction bases left unmatched: 3. Germline V lookup: CDR1 MGHRA, CDR2 YSYEKL. The CDR3 loop spans 15 amino acids. Clones were read by immunoSEQ multiplex PCR, and TCRdb kept only the in-frame ones, dropping some. Of approximately 150,000 clones listed, approximately 88% were seen once; the top ten hold about 1.4%. The receptor's source is a woman aged 50 to 60 with acute or convalescent COVID-19. The sample was peripheral blood. The chain uses TRBV4-1 and TRBJ2-1, with 9 bases fitting TRBD2. CDR3 nucleotides: TGCGCCAGCAGCCAAATGGGACTAGCATACAATGAGCAGTTCTTC. Residues: CASSQMGLAYNEQFF.